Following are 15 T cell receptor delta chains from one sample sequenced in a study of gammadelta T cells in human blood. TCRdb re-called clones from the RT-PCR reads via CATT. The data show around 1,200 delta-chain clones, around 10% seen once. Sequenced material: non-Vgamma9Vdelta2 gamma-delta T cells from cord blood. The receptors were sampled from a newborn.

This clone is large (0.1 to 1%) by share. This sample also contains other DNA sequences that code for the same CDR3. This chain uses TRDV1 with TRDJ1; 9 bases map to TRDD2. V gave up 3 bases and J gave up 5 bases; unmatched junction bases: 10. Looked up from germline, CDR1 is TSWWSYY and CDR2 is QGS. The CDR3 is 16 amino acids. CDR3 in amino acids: CALGDLPSYPPDKLIF. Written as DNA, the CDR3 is TGTGCTCTTGGGGACCTCCCTTCCTACCCACCGGATAAACTCATCTTT.

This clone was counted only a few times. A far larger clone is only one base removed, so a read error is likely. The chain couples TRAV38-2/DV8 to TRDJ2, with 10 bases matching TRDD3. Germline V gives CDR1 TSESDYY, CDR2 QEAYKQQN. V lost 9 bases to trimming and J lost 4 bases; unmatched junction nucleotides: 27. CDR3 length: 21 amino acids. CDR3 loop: CACNFPARLYRGIRPTAQLFF. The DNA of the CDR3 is TGTGCTTGTAATTTTCCCGCCCGATTGTACAGGGGGATACGCCCGACAGCACAACTCTTCTTT.

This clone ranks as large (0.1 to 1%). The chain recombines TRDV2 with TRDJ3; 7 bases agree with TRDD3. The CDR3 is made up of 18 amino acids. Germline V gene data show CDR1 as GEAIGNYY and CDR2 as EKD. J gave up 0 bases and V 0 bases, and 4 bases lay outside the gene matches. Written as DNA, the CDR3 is TGTGCCTGTGACACCCCTGGGGGTAGCTCCTGGGACACCCGACAGATGTTTTTC. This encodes CACDTPGGSSWDTRQMFF.

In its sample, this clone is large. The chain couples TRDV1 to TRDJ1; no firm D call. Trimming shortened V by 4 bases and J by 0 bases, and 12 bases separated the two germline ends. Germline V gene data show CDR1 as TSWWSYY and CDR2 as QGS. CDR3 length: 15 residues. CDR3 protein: CALGVRFGDTDKLIF. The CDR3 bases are TGTGCTCTTGGGGTCCGTTTTGGAGACACCGATAAACTCATCTTT.

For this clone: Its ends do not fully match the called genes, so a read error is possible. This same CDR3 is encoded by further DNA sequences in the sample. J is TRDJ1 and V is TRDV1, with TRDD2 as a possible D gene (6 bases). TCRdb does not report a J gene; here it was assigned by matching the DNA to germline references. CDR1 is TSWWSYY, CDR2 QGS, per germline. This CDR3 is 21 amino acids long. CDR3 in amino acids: CALGEPPLLPPLSFYTDKLIF. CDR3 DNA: TGTGCGCTTGGGGAACCACCACTCCTTCCCCCCCTCTCTTTCTACACTGATAAACTCATCTTT.

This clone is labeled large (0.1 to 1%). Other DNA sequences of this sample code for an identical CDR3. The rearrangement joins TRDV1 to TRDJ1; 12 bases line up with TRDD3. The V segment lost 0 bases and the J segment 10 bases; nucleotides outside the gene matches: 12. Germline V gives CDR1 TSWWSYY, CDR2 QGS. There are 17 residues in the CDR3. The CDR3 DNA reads TGTGCTCTTGGGGAACTGTCGGTGGCTGGGGGATACGTCGCACTCATCTTT. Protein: CALGELSVAGGYVALIF.

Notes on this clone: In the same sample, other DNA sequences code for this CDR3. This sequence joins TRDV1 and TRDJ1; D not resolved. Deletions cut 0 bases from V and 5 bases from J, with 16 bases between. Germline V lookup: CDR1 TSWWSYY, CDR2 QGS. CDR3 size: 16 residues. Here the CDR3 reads CALGELGRLPTDKLIF. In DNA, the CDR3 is TGTGCTCTTGGGGAACTAGGGCGGCTCCCCACTGATAAACTCATCTTT.

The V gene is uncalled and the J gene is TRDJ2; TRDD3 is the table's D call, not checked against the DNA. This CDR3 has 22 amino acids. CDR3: CAFKRSPSYVTWGIRRTAQLFF. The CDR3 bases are TGTGCCTTTAAACGGTCGCCTTCCTACGTTACCTGGGGGATACGGAGGACAGCACAACTCTTCTTT.

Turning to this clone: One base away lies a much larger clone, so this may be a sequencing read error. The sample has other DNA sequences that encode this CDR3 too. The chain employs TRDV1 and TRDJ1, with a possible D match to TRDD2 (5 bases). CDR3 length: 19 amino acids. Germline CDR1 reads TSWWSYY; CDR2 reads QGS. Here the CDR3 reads CALGELEGLRSSYTDKLIF. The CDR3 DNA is TGTGCTCTTGGGGAACTAGAAGGCCTTCGCTCTTCGTACACAGATAAACTCATCTTT.

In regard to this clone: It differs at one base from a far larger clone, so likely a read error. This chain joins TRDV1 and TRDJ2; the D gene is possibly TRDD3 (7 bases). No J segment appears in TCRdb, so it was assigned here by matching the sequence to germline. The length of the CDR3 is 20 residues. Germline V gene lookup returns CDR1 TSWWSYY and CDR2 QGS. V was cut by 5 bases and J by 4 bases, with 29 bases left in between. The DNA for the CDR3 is TGTGCTCTTGGGAGCCTTCCCAGCGTTTCCTGGGGGTTCCCGACAGCACAACTCTTCTTT. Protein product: CALGSLPSVSWGFPTAQLFF.

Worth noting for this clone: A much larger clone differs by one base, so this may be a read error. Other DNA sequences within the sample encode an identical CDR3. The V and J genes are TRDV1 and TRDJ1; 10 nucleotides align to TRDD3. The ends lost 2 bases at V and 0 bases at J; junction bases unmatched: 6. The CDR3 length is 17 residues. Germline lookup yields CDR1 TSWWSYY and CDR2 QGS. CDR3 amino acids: CALGETLLGDHTDKLIF. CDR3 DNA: TGTGCTCTTGGGGAAACACTACTGGGGGATCACACCGATAAACTCATCTTT.

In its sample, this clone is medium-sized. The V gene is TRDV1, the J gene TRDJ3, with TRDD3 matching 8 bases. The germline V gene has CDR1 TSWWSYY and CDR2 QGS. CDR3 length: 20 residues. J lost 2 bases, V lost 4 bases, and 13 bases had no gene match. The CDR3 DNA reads TGTGCTCTTGGGGGATTCTGGGACTGGGGGTTTCCCTGGGACACCCGACAGATGTTTTTC. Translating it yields CALGGFWDWGFPWDTRQMFF.

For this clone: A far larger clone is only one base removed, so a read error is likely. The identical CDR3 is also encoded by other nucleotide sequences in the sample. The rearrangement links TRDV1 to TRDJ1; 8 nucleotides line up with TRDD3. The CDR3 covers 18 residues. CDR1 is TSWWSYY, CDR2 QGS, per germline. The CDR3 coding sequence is TGTGCTCTTGGGGAACGAGTGGGGATACCCTATTACACAGATAAACTCATCTTT. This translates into CALGERVGIPYYTDKLIF.

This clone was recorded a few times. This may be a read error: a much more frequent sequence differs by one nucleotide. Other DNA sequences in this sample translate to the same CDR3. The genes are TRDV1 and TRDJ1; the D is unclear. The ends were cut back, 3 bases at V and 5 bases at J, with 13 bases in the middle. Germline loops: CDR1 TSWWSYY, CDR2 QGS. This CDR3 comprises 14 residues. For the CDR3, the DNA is TGTGCTCTTGGGGAGGGTCGGGTCACTGATAAACTCATCTTT. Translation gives CALGEGRVTDKLIF.

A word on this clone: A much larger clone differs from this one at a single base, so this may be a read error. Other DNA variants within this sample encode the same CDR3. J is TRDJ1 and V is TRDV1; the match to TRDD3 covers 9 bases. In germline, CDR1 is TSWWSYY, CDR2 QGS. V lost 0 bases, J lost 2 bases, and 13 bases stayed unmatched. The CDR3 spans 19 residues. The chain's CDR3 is CALGELVLGELSYTDKLIF. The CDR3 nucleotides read TGTGCTCTTGGGGAACTGGTACTGGGGGAACTCTCGTATACCGATAAACTCATCTTT.